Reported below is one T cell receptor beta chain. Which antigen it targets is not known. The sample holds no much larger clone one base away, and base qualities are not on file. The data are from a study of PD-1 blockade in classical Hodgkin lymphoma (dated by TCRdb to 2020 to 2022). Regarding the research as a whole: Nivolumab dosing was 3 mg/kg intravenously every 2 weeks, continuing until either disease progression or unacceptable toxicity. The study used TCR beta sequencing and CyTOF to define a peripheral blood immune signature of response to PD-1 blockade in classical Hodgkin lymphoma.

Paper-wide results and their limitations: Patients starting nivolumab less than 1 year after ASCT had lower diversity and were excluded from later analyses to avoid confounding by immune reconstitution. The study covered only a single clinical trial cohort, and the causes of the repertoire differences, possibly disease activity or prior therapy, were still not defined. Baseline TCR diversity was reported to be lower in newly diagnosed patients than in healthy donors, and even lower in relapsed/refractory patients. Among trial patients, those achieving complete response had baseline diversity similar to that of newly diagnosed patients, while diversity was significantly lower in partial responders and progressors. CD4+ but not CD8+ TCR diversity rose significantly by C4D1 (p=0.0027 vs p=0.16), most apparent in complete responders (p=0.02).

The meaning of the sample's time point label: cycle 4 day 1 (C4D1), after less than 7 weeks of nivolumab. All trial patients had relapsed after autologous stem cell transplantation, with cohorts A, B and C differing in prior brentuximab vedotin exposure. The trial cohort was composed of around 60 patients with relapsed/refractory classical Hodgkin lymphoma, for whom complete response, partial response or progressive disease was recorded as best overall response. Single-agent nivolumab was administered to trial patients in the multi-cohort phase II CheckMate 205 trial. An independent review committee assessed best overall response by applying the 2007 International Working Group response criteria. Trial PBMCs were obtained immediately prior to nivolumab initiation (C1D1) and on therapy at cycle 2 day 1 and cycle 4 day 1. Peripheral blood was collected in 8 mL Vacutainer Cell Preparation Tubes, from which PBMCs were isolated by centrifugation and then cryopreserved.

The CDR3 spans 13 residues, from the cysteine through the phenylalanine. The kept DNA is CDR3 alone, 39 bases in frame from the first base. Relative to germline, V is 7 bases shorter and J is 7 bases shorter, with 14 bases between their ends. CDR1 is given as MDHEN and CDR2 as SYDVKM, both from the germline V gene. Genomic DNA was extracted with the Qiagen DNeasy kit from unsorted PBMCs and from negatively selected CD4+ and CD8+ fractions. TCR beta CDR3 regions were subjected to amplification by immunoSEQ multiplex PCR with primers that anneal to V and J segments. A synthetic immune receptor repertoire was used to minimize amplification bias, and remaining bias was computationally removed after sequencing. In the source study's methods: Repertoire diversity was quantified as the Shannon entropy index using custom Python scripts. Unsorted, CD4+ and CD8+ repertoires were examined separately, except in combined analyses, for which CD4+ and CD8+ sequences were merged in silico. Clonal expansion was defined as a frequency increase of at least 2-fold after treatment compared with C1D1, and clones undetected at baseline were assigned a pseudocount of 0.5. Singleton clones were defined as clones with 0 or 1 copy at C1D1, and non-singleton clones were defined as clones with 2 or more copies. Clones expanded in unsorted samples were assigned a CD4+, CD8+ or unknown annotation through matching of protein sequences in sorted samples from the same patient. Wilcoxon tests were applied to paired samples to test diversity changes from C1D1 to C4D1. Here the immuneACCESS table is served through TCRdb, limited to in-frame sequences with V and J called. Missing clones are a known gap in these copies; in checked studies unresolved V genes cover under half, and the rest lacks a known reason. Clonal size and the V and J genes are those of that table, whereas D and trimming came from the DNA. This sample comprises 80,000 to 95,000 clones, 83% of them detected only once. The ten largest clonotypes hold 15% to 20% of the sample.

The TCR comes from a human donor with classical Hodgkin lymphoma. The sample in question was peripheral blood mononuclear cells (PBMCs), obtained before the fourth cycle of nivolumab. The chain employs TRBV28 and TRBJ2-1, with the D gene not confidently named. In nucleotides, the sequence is TGTGCCAGCAATGGGTTTGGATGGAATGAGCAGTTCTTC. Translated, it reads CASNGFGWNEQFF. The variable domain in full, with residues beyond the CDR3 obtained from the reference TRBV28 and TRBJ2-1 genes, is DVKVTQSSRYLVKRTGEKVFLECVQDMDHENMFWYRQDPGLGLRLIYFSYDVKMKEKGDIPEGYSVSREKKERFSLILESASTNQTSMYLCASNGFGWNEQFFGPGTRLTVL.